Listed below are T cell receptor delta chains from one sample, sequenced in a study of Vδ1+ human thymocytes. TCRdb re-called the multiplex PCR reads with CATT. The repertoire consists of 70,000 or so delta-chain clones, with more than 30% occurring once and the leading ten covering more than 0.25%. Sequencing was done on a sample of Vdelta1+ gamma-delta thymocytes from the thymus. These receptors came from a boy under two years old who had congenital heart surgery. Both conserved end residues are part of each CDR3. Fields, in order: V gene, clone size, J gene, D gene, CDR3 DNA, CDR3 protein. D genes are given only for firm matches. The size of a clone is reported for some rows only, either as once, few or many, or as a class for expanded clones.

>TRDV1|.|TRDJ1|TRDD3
TGTGCTCTTGGGGAAAAGATAGGCAATAGTCTTACTGGGGGCCACACCGATAAACTCATCTTT
CALGEKIGNSLTGGHTDKLIF
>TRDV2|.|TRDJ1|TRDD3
TGTGCCACCGGAGTACTGGGGGATACGCTCTTAGGGTACACCGATAAACTCATCTTT
CATGVLGDTLLGYTDKLIF
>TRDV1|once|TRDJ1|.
TGTGCTCTTGGGGGCCAGAGAGGGGACCTTGGACTCATCTTT
CALGGQRGDLGLIF
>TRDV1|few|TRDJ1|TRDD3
TGTGCTCTTGGGGAACTCACTAACTGGGGGATACGGCCCACCGATAAACTCATCTTT
CALGELTNWGIRPTDKLIF
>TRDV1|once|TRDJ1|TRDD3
TGTGCTCTTGGGTCTCCTAAAGGCTGGGGGATCTACACCGATAAACTCATCTTT
CALGSPKGWGIYTDKLIF
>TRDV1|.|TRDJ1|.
TGTGCTCTTGGGGAACCCACCTTCCTACGGGCTGGGGGATCGAGGGACATATGGGCCGATAAACTCATCTTT
CALGEPTFLRAGGSRDIWADKLIF
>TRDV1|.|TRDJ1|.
TGTGCTCTTGGGGCCCGCTCCCTACAGTTCCACAAGGCGGGTGTTGGCACCGATAAACTCATCTTT
CALGARSLQFHKAGVGTDKLIF
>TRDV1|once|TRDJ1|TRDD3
TGTGCTCTTGGGGATCTCACCCTCCACTGGGGGATACTCTACTTCTGGGCCGATAAACTCATCTTT
CALGDLTLHWGILYFWADKLIF
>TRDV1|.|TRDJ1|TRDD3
TGTGCTCTTGGGGAACGGACCTCCGGCTGGGGGATACGAAGGATCGATAAACTCATCTTT
CALGERTSGWGIRRIDKLIF
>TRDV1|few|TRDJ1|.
TGTGCTCTTGGGGAATCAGTCTCCCCCGGGTACACCGATAAACTCATCTTT
CALGESVSPGYTDKLIF
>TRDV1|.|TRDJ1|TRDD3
TGTGCTCTTGGGGAACACTTCGATCGCGCCCCCGATCTCGTACTCTGGGGGAGAAGTAAACTCATCTTT
CALGEHFDRAPDLVLWGRSKLIF
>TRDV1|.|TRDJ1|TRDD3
TGTGCTCTTGGGGAACTGATCTTCCTTCCATTACTGGGGGATACAAGAAGCGATAAACTCATCTTT
CALGELIFLPLLGDTRSDKLIF
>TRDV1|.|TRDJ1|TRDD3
TGTGCTCTTGGGGAACTGGGCCTACGCCAGTACTGGGGGATACGGGAACTCATCTTT
CALGELGLRQYWGIRELIF
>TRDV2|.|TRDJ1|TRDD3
TGTGCCTGTGACGCAGGATTCCTACTCTGGGGGATACGTAAACTCATCTTT
CACDAGFLLWGIRKLIF
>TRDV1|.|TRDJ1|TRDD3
TGTGCTCTTGGGGAACGCACTTACTGGGGGAGAGGGCCTACTTACACCGATAAACTCATCTTT
CALGERTYWGRGPTYTDKLIF
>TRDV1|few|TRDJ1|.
.
CALGEPRPSYAGGYSCVPDKLIF
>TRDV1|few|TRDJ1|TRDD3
TGTGCTCTTGGGGCCCTAACTCCCTCAACTGGGGGACAGTTGTACACCGATAAACTCATCTTT
CALGALTPSTGGQLYTDKLIF
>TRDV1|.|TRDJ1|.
TGTGCTCTTGGGGAACGGAGGCCCCTCTATTTAGGCGGGGGGACCACCGATAAACTCATCTTT
CALGERRPLYLGGGTTDKLIF
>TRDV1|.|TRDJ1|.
TGTGCTCTTGGGGAACAGTGTTCCCTACGGTTACTGGGATCCGATAAACTCATCTTT
CALGEQCSLRLLGSDKLIF
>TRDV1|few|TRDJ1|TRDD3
TGTGCTCTTGGGGAACTCTACCCCGGTTGGGTACTGGGGGATATAGCATACACCGATAAACTCATCTTT
CALGELYPGWVLGDIAYTDKLIF
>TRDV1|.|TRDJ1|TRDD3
TGTGCTCTTGGGCCACTGGGGGATACACCCGATAAACTCATCTTT
CALGPLGDTPDKLIF
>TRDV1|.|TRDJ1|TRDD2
TGTGCTCTTGGGGAACGCGCCTTCCTACTGGGTACTGGGGATCCCATGTACACCGATAAACTCATCTTT
CALGERAFLLGTGDPMYTDKLIF
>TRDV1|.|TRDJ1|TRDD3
TGTGCTCTTGGGGGGCCCTGTTCCTACCCGAAACTGGGGGACTCCGATAAACTCATCTTT
CALGGPCSYPKLGDSDKLIF
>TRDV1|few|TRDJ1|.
TGTGCTCTTGGGGAATCAAATCCTACGCGGGGGATCCACTACACCGATAAACTCATCTTT
CALGESNPTRGIHYTDKLIF